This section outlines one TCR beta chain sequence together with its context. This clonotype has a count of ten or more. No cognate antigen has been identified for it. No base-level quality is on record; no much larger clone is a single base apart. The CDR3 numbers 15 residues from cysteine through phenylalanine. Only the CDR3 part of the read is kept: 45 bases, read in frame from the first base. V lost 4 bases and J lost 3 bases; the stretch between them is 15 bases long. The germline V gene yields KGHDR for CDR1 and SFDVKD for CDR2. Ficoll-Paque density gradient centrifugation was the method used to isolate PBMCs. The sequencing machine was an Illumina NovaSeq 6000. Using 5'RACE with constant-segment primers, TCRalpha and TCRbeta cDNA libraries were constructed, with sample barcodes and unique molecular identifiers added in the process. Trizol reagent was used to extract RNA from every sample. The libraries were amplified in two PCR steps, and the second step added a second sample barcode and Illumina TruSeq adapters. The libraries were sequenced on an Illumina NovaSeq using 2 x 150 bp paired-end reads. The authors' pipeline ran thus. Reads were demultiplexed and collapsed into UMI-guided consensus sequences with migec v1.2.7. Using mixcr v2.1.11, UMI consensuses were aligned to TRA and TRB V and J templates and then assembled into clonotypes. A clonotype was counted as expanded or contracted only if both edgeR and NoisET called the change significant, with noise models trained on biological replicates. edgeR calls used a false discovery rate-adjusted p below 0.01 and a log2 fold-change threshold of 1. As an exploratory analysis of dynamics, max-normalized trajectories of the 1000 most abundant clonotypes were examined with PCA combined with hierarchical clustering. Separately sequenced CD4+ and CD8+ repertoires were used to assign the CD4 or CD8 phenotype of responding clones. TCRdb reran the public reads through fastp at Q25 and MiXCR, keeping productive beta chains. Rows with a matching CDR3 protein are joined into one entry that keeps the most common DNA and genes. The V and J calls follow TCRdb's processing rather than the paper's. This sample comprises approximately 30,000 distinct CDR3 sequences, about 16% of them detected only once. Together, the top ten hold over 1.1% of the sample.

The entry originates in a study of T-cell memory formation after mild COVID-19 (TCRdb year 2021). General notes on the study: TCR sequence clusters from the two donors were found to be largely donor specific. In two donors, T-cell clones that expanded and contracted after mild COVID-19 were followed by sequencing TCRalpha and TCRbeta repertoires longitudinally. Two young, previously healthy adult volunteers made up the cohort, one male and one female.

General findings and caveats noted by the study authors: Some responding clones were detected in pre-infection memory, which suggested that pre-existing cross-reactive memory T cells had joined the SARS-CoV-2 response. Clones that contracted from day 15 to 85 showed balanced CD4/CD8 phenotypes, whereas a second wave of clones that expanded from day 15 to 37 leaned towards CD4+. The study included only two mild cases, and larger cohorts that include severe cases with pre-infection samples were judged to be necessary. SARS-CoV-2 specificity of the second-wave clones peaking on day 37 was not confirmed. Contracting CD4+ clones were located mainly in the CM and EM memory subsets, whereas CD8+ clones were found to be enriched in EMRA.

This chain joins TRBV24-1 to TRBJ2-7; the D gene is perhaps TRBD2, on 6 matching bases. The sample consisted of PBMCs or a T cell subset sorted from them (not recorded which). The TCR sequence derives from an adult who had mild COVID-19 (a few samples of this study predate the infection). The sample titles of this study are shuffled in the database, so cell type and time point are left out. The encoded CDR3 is CATSDPTSAIYEQYF. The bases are TGTGCCACCAGTGACCCGACTAGTGCAATCTACGAGCAGTACTTC.